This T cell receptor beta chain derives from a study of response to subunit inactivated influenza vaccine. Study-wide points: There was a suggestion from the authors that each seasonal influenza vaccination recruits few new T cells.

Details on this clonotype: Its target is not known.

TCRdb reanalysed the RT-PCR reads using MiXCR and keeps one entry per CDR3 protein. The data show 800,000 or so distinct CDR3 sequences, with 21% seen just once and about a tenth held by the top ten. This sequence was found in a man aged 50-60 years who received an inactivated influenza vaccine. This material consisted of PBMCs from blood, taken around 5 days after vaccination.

CDR3 region: CSVGQGAGWPQHF. DNA for the CDR3: TGCAGCGTTGGACAGGGCGCTGGTTGGCCCCAGCATTTT. The V gene is TRBV29-1, the J gene TRBJ1-5, with 7 bases matching TRBD1. The V and J ends lost 4 bases and 9 bases, in that order; junction bases with no gene match: 9. Per the germline V gene, CDR1 is SQVTM and CDR2 is ANQGSEA. The CDR3 totals 13 residues.